Each of the 5 T cell receptor beta chains below was sequenced from the same sample in a study of T-cell memory formation after mild COVID-19 (dated by TCRdb to the early 2020s). Libraries came from 5' RACE. Instrument used: Illumina NovaSeq 6000. TCRdb reprocessed the public reads (quality trimming at Q25 with fastp, clone calling with MiXCR) and kept in-frame beta chains. Each entry merges the rows of one CDR3 protein and shows their most common DNA and genes. The sample contains approximately 440,000 distinct CDR3 sequences, around 20% of them found a single time. About 8.8% of the sample rests with the top ten. The sequencing sample was made of PBMCs or a T cell subset sorted from them (not recorded which). The receptors were sampled from an adult woman who had mild COVID-19 (a few samples of this study predate the infection). The sample titles of this study are shuffled in the database, so cell type and time point are left out; the donor was told from shared clones.

This clonotype occurred a few times. The chain is built from TRBV7-9 and TRBJ2-1; D is possibly TRBD1 or TRBD2 (5 bases each). This CDR3 spans 12 amino acids. Per germline, CDR1 SEHNR and CDR2 FQNEAQ (reference sequence). V lost 8 bases and J 8 bases, leaving 13 bases between the germline ends. This CDR3 reads CASVLGADEQFF. Written as DNA, the CDR3 is TGTGCCAGCGTACTCGGGGCCGATGAGCAGTTCTTC.

V and J are TRBV7-2 and TRBJ1-4, with 9 bases aligning to TRBD1. The CDR3 sequence is 14 residues long. CDR1 is SGHTA, CDR2 FQGNSA, per germline. V lost 6 bases to trimming and J lost 8 bases; unmatched junction nucleotides: 7. CDR3 nucleotide sequence: TGTGCCAGCAGATCCGGGACAGGGACAGAAAAACTGTTTTTT. This sequence encodes CASRSGTGTEKLFF.

The chain carries TRBV27 and TRBJ1-5, with D perhaps matching TRBD1 (6 bases). Trimming stripped 5 bases from V and 1 base from J, with 15 bases between. The CDR3 sequence is 16 residues long. Germline CDR1 MNHEY, CDR2 SMNVEV (reference sequence). CDR3: CASSPEGGGSNQPQHF. Written as DNA, the CDR3 is TGTGCCAGCAGTCCCGAAGGAGGGGGAAGCAATCAGCCCCAGCATTTT.

The sample holds a few counts of this clonotype. The chain joins TRBV20-1 to TRBJ2-7; 9 nucleotides line up with TRBD2. After removal of 3 bases from V and 1 base from J, the junction contained 7 bases not matched to a gene. The CDR3 consists of 15 residues. The germline CDR1 and CDR2 sequences are DFQATT and SNEGSKA (reference sequence). The CDR3 protein is CSARNAAGGSYEQYF. For the CDR3, the DNA is TGCAGTGCTAGGAATGCGGCGGGGGGGTCCTACGAGCAGTACTTC.

The V and J genes are TRBV4-1 and TRBJ2-1; 10 nucleotides line up with TRBD2. The V gene end was trimmed by 5 bases and the J gene end by 8 bases; junction bases not matched to a gene: 15. This CDR3 comprises 17 residues. CDR1 and CDR2 (germline): MGHRA, YSYEKL. CDR3 coding DNA: TGCGCCAGCAGCTCTCGTTCGGAGCGGGGGGGCTTATATGAGCAGTTCTTC. This sequence encodes CASSSRSERGGLYEQFF.